This T cell receptor beta chain was found in a study of response to subunit inactivated influenza vaccine. CDR1 and CDR2 (germline): SGHAT, FQNNGV. This CDR3 has 15 residues. V lost 1 base and J lost 6, with 13 bases in between. Whole-study findings and limits: The authors put forward the suggestion that each seasonal influenza vaccination may bring in only a limited number of new T cells.

This clonotype was counted a few times. Its antigen is currently unknown. MiXCR, run by TCRdb on the RT-PCR reads, gives a single entry per CDR3 protein. The sample lists fewer than 650,000 distinct CDR3 sequences, around 13% occurring once. V is TRBV11-2 and J is TRBJ2-1; D uncertain. This receptor was taken from a man aged 50-59 years who received an inactivated influenza vaccine. The specimen was PBMCs from blood, collected around seven weeks after vaccination. In nucleotides, the CDR3 is TGTGCCAGCAGCTTAGTAGTTGTGGGAAGCAATGAGCAGTTCTTC. Translation gives CASSLVVVGSNEQFF.